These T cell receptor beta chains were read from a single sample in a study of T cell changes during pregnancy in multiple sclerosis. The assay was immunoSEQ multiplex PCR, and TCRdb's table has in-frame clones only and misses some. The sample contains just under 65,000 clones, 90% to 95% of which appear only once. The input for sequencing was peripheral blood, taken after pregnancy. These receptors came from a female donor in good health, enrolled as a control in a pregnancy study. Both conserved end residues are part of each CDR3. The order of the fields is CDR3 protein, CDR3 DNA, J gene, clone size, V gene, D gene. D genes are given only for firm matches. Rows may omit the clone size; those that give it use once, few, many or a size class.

CDR3 protein: CASSLFGSYNSPLHF
CDR3 DNA: TGTGCCAGCAGCTTATTCGGGAGCTATAATTCACCCCTCCACTTT
J gene: TRBJ1-6
clone size: .
V gene: TRBV7-3
D gene: .

CDR3 protein: CASSLDSPIYYGYTF
CDR3 DNA: TGCGCCAGCAGCTTGGATAGCCCAATCTACTATGGCTACACCTTC
J gene: TRBJ1-2
clone size: .
V gene: TRBV5-1
D gene: .

CDR3 protein: CASSRTGVNTEAFF
CDR3 DNA: TGTGCCAGTAGTCGGACAGGCGTCAACACTGAAGCTTTCTTT
J gene: TRBJ1-1
clone size: .
V gene: TRBV19
D gene: TRBD1

CDR3 protein: CAIRGGQRNTEAFF
CDR3 DNA: TGTGCCATCAGAGGGGGACAGAGGAACACTGAAGCTTTCTTT
J gene: TRBJ1-1
clone size: .
V gene: TRBV10-3
D gene: TRBD1

CDR3 protein: CASSFTHSGETQYF
CDR3 DNA: TGTGCCAGCAGCTTTACCCATTCCGGGGAGACCCAGTACTTC
J gene: TRBJ2-5
clone size: .
V gene: TRBV7-9
D gene: .

CDR3 protein: CASSQLAGLGDTIYF
CDR3 DNA: TGTGCCAGCAGCCAATTAGCGGGACTGGGCGACACCATATATTTT
J gene: TRBJ1-3
clone size: .
V gene: TRBV4-2
D gene: .

CDR3 protein: CASSSGQGEGNTIYF
CDR3 DNA: TGTGCCAGCAGCTCAGGACAGGGGGAAGGAAACACCATATATTTT
J gene: TRBJ1-3
clone size: .
V gene: TRBV7-9
D gene: TRBD1

CDR3 protein: CASSLTGQGNNQPQHF
CDR3 DNA: TGCGCCAGCAGCTTGACGGGTCAGGGTAACAATCAGCCCCAGCATTTT
J gene: TRBJ1-5
clone size: .
V gene: TRBV5-1
D gene: .

CDR3 protein: CASSLLAGADTQYF
CDR3 DNA: TGCGCCAGCAGCCTACTAGCGGGGGCGGATACGCAGTATTTT
J gene: TRBJ2-3
clone size: .
V gene: TRBV4-3
D gene: TRBD2

CDR3 protein: CASSGRGGSYNEQFF
CDR3 DNA: TGCGCCAGCAGCGGGCGGGGGGGCTCCTACAATGAGCAGTTCTTC
J gene: TRBJ2-1
clone size: .
V gene: TRBV4-3
D gene: TRBD2

CDR3 protein: CSVVGRVTDTQYF
CDR3 DNA: TGCAGCGTTGTTGGCAGGGTAACAGATACGCAGTATTTT
J gene: TRBJ2-3
clone size: .
V gene: TRBV29-1
D gene: .

CDR3 protein: CASSTRQGMNTEAFF
CDR3 DNA: TGTGCCAGCAGCACCCGACAGGGGATGAACACTGAAGCTTTCTTT
J gene: TRBJ1-1
clone size: once
V gene: TRBV7-9
D gene: TRBD1

CDR3 protein: CASTPFLTSGGAGTGTQYF
CDR3 DNA: TGTGCCAGCACCCCCTTCCTCACTAGCGGGGGGGCCGGGACAGGGACGCAGTATTTT
J gene: TRBJ2-3
clone size: .
V gene: TRBV11-2
D gene: TRBD2

CDR3 protein: CASSLDRGDYNEQFF
CDR3 DNA: TGTGCCAGCAGCTTAGATCGGGGGGACTACAATGAGCAGTTCTTC
J gene: TRBJ2-1
clone size: .
V gene: TRBV7-2
D gene: TRBD2

CDR3 protein: CASRPGQAFF
CDR3 DNA: TGTGCCAGCAGACCAGGGCAAGCTTTCTTT
J gene: TRBJ1-1
clone size: .
V gene: TRBV6-4
D gene: .

CDR3 protein: CATSRPNSGGGDAQYF
CDR3 DNA: TGTGCCACCAGCAGACCCAACAGCGGGGGGGGCGACGCGCAGTATTTT
J gene: TRBJ2-3
clone size: .
V gene: TRBV15
D gene: TRBD2

CDR3 protein: CASSLDRQGSLNGYTF
CDR3 DNA: TGTGCCAGCAGCTTAGACCGACAGGGCTCGCTTAATGGCTACACCTTC
J gene: TRBJ1-2
clone size: .
V gene: TRBV7-9
D gene: TRBD1

CDR3 protein: CASSFGTGGNSPLHF
CDR3 DNA: TGTGCCAGCAGCTTCGGGACAGGGGGTAATTCACCCCTCCACTTT
J gene: TRBJ1-6
clone size: .
V gene: TRBV5-5
D gene: TRBD1

CDR3 protein: CASSQVTANYGYTF
CDR3 DNA: TGTGCCAGCAGCCAAGTTACGGCTAACTATGGCTACACCTTC
J gene: TRBJ1-2
clone size: .
V gene: TRBV4-2
D gene: .

CDR3 protein: CASSRGGPVGYGYTF
CDR3 DNA: TGCGCCAGCAGCCGTGGGGGCCCAGTGGGCTATGGCTACACCTTC
J gene: TRBJ1-2
clone size: few
V gene: TRBV4-3
D gene: .

CDR3 protein: CAWTTGGSGNTIYF
CDR3 DNA: TGTGCCTGGACCACCGGAGGGTCTGGAAACACCATATATTTT
J gene: TRBJ1-3
clone size: .
V gene: TRBV30
D gene: .

CDR3 protein: CASRLLEGRINQPQHF
CDR3 DNA: TGTGCCAGCCGGCTCCTGGAGGGCCGGATTAATCAGCCCCAGCATTTT
J gene: TRBJ1-5
clone size: .
V gene: TRBV19
D gene: .

CDR3 protein: CASSWGDRWSNYGYTF
CDR3 DNA: TGTGCCAGCAGCTGGGGGGACAGGTGGTCGAACTATGGCTACACCTTC
J gene: TRBJ1-2
clone size: .
V gene: TRBV5-6
D gene: TRBD1

CDR3 protein: CASSRRGLAGGIDIGETQYF
CDR3 DNA: TGTGCCAGCAGCCGCCGGGGGCTAGCGGGGGGAATAGACATCGGGGAGACCCAGTACTTC
J gene: TRBJ2-5
clone size: .
V gene: TRBV5-4
D gene: TRBD2

CDR3 protein: CASSDNSGANVLTF
CDR3 DNA: TGTGCCAGCAGCGACAACTCTGGGGCCAACGTCCTGACTTTC
J gene: TRBJ2-6
clone size: .
V gene: TRBV7-9
D gene: .

CDR3 protein: CASGDAGSLRTF
CDR3 DNA: TGTGCCAGCGGCGATGCCGGGAGTCTGAGGACCTTC
J gene: TRBJ1-2
clone size: .
V gene: TRBV6-5
D gene: .

CDR3 protein: CASSSGFSYEQYF
CDR3 DNA: TGTGCCAGCAGCTCGGGGTTCTCCTACGAGCAGTACTTC
J gene: TRBJ2-7
clone size: once
V gene: TRBV9
D gene: .

CDR3 protein: CASSLFQGAVEAFF
CDR3 DNA: TGCGCCAGCAGCTTGTTCCAGGGGGCGGTTGAAGCTTTCTTT
J gene: TRBJ1-1
clone size: .
V gene: TRBV5-1
D gene: TRBD1

CDR3 protein: CASSPPDREYNSPLHF
CDR3 DNA: TGTGCCAGCAGCCCACCGGACAGGGAGTATAATTCACCCCTCCACTTT
J gene: TRBJ1-6
clone size: .
V gene: TRBV7-8
D gene: TRBD1

CDR3 protein: CASTSGGGNYGYTF
CDR3 DNA: TGCGCCAGCACCTCGGGGGGGGGTAACTATGGCTACACCTTC
J gene: TRBJ1-2
clone size: once
V gene: TRBV5-1
D gene: .

CDR3 protein: CASSYRGEGSYEQYF
CDR3 DNA: TGTGCCAGCAGCTACCGGGGGGAGGGCTCCTACGAGCAGTACTTC
J gene: TRBJ2-7
clone size: .
V gene: TRBV7-2
D gene: TRBD2

CDR3 protein: CASSQYRGENTEAFF
CDR3 DNA: TGCGCCAGCAGCCAATACAGGGGCGAGAACACTGAAGCTTTCTTT
J gene: TRBJ1-1
clone size: .
V gene: TRBV4-3
D gene: TRBD1

CDR3 protein: CASSDRGPGGYTF
CDR3 DNA: TGTGCCAGCAGCGACAGGGGTCCGGGCGGCTACACCTTC
J gene: TRBJ1-2
clone size: .
V gene: TRBV27
D gene: TRBD1

CDR3 protein: CASSIPTGQGVDEQFF
CDR3 DNA: TGTGCCAGTAGTATCCCTACGGGACAGGGGGTGGATGAGCAGTTCTTC
J gene: TRBJ2-1
clone size: .
V gene: TRBV19
D gene: TRBD1

CDR3 protein: CASSFSTGGYTDTQYF
CDR3 DNA: TGTGCCAGCAGCTTTTCTACAGGGGGTTACACAGATACGCAGTATTTT
J gene: TRBJ2-3
clone size: .
V gene: TRBV7-9
D gene: TRBD1

CDR3 protein: CAISARIQVAYEQYF
CDR3 DNA: TGTGCCATCAGTGCAAGGATCCAGGTGGCCTACGAGCAGTACTTC
J gene: TRBJ2-7
clone size: .
V gene: TRBV10-3
D gene: .

CDR3 protein: CASGTGASYEQYF
CDR3 DNA: TGTGCCAGCGGGACAGGGGCTTCCTACGAGCAGTACTTC
J gene: TRBJ2-7
clone size: .
V gene: TRBV27
D gene: TRBD1

CDR3 protein: CASTLMAVAYEQYF
CDR3 DNA: TGTGCCAGCACGTTAATGGCAGTCGCCTACGAGCAGTACTTC
J gene: TRBJ2-7
clone size: .
V gene: TRBV6-1
D gene: .

CDR3 protein: CASSEAGTVGDYTF
CDR3 DNA: TGTGCCAGCAGTGAAGCGGGGACAGTTGGAGACTACACCTTC
J gene: TRBJ1-2
clone size: once
V gene: TRBV2
D gene: TRBD1

CDR3 protein: CASSIDGETEAFF
CDR3 DNA: TGTGCCAGTAGTATAGATGGGGAGACTGAAGCTTTCTTT
J gene: TRBJ1-1
clone size: .
V gene: TRBV19
D gene: .

CDR3 protein: CASSWGRSAGETQYF
CDR3 DNA: TGCGCCAGCAGCTGGGGCAGGTCTGCTGGGGAGACCCAGTACTTC
J gene: TRBJ2-5
clone size: .
V gene: TRBV5-1
D gene: .